Detailed here is one TCR beta chain. The antigen this receptor binds is unknown. One base away there is no much larger clone; base qualities are not given. The data originate from a study of shared clonotypes between healthy human individuals (dated by TCRdb to the early 2020s). Background for the entire study: A few men and a couple of women, aged 18 to 49 years, made up the cohort. For each donor, three plates each were used for CD4 naive and CD4 memory, two plates were used for CD8 naive, and one plate was used for CD8 memory. Blood TCR repertoires of five healthy adults were deeply sequenced to estimate repertoire size and the extent of clonotype sharing between individuals. To increase sequencing depth and limit assay-specific biases, TCR repertoire library preparation and sequencing were carried out by different laboratories using diverse techniques. Per donor, leukapheresis produced somewhere between about 0.94 and 10 billion PBMCs.

Using the deep immunoSEQ assay, TCR CDR3 regions were amplified from genomic DNA by multiplex PCR. Genomic DNA extracted from each cell subset was distributed evenly over all wells of several immunoSEQ 96-well plates, and each plate served as one replicate. For sorted subsets, 150 to 250 ng genomic DNA, equal to tens of thousands of T cell genomes, was loaded into each replicate PCR. Purified libraries were quantified with a Qubit 3.0 fluorometer, sized on a Bioanalyzer 2100, and re-quantified with the KAPA Library Quantification kit. Every immunoSEQ 96-well plate was sequenced on a dedicated single-read 150-cycle Illumina NextSeq 550 flow cell. The authors' pipeline ran thus. Because only junctional sequences without quality scores were contained in the immunoSEQ output, filtering matching that applied to full-length reads could not be performed. Sequences were annotated with PyIR, a Python wrapper for IgBLAST v1.9, using IMGT germline references to assign V/J genes and CDR3. Reads were filtered out if the reads had weak V/J assignments (E-value above 1e-6), no CDR3, stop codons, out-of-frame junctions, or ambiguous translated residues. V3J clonotypes were defined as sequences sharing an identical inferred V gene, J gene, and CDR3 amino acid sequence. The percentage overlap between two repertoires was calculated by dividing the number of shared unique clonotypes by the size of the smaller repertoire. Three approaches were used to assess repertoire richness: RTK rarefaction, the Chao1 estimator, and Recon v2.1 estimates of unobserved clonotypes. For all TCRbeta clonotypes obtained by the gDNA method from four donors, generation probabilities were computed with OLGA. The table comes from immuneACCESS by way of TCRdb, which keeps in-frame sequences with V and J called. Part of the clones is missing from these tables; in studies checked, under half for an unresolved V gene and the rest for unknown reasons. V, J and clone size are taken as reported in that table, and D and trimming were inferred from the DNA itself. In this sample the table shows about 1.9 million clones, over 85% of which occur a single time. The ten largest make up about 1.7% of the sample.

CD8 naive samples were CD45RO-negative cells positively selected for CCR7, giving a CD45RA+CCR7+ population that excluded TemRA cells. Healthy HIV-negative adults with no recently reported acute infections or vaccinations were included as donors. Only Caucasian adults living in Nashville, Tennessee, USA were represented among the donors. Blood was obtained by leukapheresis, after which PBMCs were separated by Ficoll-Histopaque density gradient centrifugation and cryopreserved in liquid nitrogen vapor phase. Purity and quantity of every magnetically sorted T cell population were checked by analytical flow cytometry. Each sorted fraction had its genomic DNA isolated and then quantified by UV absorbance on a Nanodrop 2000c. Per the germline V gene (reference sequence), SEHNR is the CDR1 and FQNEAQ is the CDR2. The trim is 4 bases for V and 0 bases for J, with a gap of 16 bases between the germline ends. Including the terminal cysteine and phenylalanine, the CDR3 comprises 17 residues. Only the CDR3 part of the read is kept: 51 bases, read in frame from the first base.

Here is what the overall study found, with its caveats: Pairwise subsampling led to the expectation that sequencing depth would affect the degree of clonotype sharing among donors. Sampling was limited to blood, and TCR repertoires in tissue likely differ from TCR repertoires in blood. Rarefaction of sorted-subset datasets indicated incomplete sequencing despite the large sequencing depth. Higher generation probabilities were observed for clonotypes shared by all four sorted-subset donors than for non-shared clonotypes. Sharing across a few donors was observed for about 4.8% of naive CD4, 3% to 3.5% of naive CD8, 2% to 2.5% of memory CD4, and roughly 0.4% of memory CD8 clonotypes. The small number of donors limited the genetic and exposure-history diversity represented. Estimated clonotype richness was generally larger for naive than for memory subsets.

The clonotype was recovered from a man between 18 and 29 years old in good health. Some clones in this sample may be carry-over from other donors' samples. Material: naive CD8+ T cells from PBMCs. This specimen's cell subset or site label, per the study, means: CD45RA+CCR7+. The chain is encoded by TRBV7-9 joined to TRBJ2-4; the D region may be TRBD1 or TRBD2, each matching 5 bases equally. The bases are TGTGCCAGCAGCTCGGCCAAAGGGGACCGAGCCAAAAACATTCAGTACTTC. This translates into CASSSAKGDRAKNIQYF. Extended through the reference TRBV7-9 and TRBJ2-4 proteins, this CDR3 yields the full variable domain: DTGVSQNPRHKITKRGQNVTFRCDPISEHNRLYWYRQTLGQGPEFLTYFQNEAQLEKSRLLSDRFSAERPKGSFSTLEIQRTEQGDSAMYLCASSSAKGDRAKNIQYFGAGTRLSVL.